These 4 T cell receptor beta chains originate from one sample sequenced in a study of cytomegalovirus exposure and HLA in healthy donors (dated by TCRdb to about 2017). Libraries were prepared through the immunoSEQ multiplex PCR assay. The multiplex PCR relied on a mix of 60 forward primers for TCR Vbeta segments and 13 reverse primers for TCR Jbeta segments. In TCRdb, the immuneACCESS table is reduced to in-frame sequences with V and J assigned. These tables do not hold every clone; where another copy was compared, an unresolved V gene accounts for under half, and the others remain unexplained. Recorded for this sample are some 110,000 clones; roughly three quarters of them occurred a single time. The ten largest clones take up around 1.3% of the sample. The sample taken for sequencing was PBMCs. These receptors all come from a man aged 35 to 55 in good health and CMV-seronegative.

The rearrangement joins TRBV14 to TRBJ1-5; TRBD1 might be the D (5 bases). Germline CDR1 SGHDN, CDR2 FVKESK. The CDR3 runs 15 residues. The ends were cut back, 1 base at V and 2 bases at J, with 9 bases in the middle. CDR3 loop: CASSQGRGGNQPQHF. CDR3 DNA: TGTGCCAGCAGCCAAGGAAGGGGCGGCAATCAGCCCCAGCATTTT.

V is TRBV10-1 and J is TRBJ2-1; maybe TRBD2 (6 bases). V was pared by 1 base and J by 9 bases, with 13 bases between. This CDR3 comprises 14 residues. CDR1 and CDR2 from the germline V gene are WNHNN and SYGVQD (reference sequence). The CDR3 DNA reads as TGCGCCAGCAGTGAGTACGCTAGCGAAGGTGAGCAGTTCTTC. It translates to CASSEYASEGEQFF.

This clone was recorded once. The J gene is TRBJ1-2, the V gene TRBV27, with D unresolved. The germline V gene encodes CDR1 MNHEY and CDR2 SMNVEV (reference sequence). The ends were cut back, 6 bases at V and 5 bases at J, with 13 bases in the middle. This CDR3 comprises 13 residues. CDR3 in DNA: TGTGCCAGCAGCCCCACTCCTAGTTATGGCTACACCTTC. Translating gives CASSPTPSYGYTF.

The chain joins TRBV28 to TRBJ1-6; D possibly corresponds to TRBD1 (5 bases). V was cut by 7 bases and J by 7 bases, with 14 bases left in between. Per the germline V gene, CDR1 is MDHEN and CDR2 is SYDVKM. The CDR3 is 14 amino acids. CDR3 protein: CASTVGGENSPLHF. The CDR3 region has the DNA TGTGCCAGCACCGTGGGGGGGGAAAATTCACCCCTCCACTTT.